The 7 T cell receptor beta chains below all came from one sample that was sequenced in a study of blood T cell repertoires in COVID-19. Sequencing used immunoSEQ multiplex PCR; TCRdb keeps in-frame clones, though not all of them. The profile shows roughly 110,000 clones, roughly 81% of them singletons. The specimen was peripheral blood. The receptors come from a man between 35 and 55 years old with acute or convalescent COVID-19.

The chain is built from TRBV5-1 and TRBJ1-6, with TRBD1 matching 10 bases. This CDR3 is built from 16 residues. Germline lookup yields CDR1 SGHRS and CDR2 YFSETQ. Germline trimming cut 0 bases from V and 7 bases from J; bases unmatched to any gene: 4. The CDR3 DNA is TGCGCCAGCAGCTTGGTCGTGACAGGGGGCAATTCACCCCTCCACTTT. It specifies CASSLVVTGGNSPLHF.

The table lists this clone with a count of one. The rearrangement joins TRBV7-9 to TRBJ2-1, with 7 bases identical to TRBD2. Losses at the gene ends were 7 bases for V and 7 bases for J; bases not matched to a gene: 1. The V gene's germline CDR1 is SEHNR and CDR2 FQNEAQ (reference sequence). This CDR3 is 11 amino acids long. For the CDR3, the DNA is TGTGCCAGCACCGGGGGGAATGAGCAGTTCTTC. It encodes CASTGGNEQFF.

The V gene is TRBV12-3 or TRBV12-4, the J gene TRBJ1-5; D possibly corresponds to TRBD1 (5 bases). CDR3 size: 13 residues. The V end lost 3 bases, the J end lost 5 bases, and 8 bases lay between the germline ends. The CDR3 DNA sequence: TGTGCCAGCAGTTTCGGGGGTCATCAGCCCCAGCATTTT. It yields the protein CASSFGGHQPQHF.

This CDR3 reads CASSVGGRGGPRDNEQFF. DNA of the CDR3: TGTGCCAGCAGCGTAGGTGGGCGGGGGGGCCCGCGAGACAATGAGCAGTTCTTC. The rearrangement uses TRBV9 and TRBJ2-1; 9 bases match TRBD2. Germline V gives CDR1 SGDLS, CDR2 YYNGEE. Germline trimming cut 0 bases from V and 5 bases from J; bases unmatched to any gene: 12. The CDR3 has 18 residues.

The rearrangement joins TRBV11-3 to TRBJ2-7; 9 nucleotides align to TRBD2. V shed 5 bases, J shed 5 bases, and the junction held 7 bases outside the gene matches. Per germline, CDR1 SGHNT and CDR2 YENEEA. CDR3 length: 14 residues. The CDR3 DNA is TGTGCCAGCAGCCGTAGCGGGAGTGGCGACGAGCAGTACTTC. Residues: CASSRSGSGDEQYF.

The CDR3 DNA reads as TGCGCCAGCAGGCACGGGGACAGGGGTCCCTACAATGAGCAGTTCTTC. As protein: CASRHGDRGPYNEQFF. The chain carries TRBV5-1 and TRBJ2-1; 10 bases line up with TRBD1. The V gene's germline CDR1 is SGHRS and CDR2 YFSETQ. The V segment lost 5 bases and the J segment 2 bases; nucleotides outside the gene matches: 7. This CDR3 comprises 16 residues.

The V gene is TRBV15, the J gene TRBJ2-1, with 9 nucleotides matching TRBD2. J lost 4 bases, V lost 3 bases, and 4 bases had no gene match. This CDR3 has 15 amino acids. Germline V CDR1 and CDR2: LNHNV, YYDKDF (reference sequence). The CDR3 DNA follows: TGTGCCACCAGCAGTGGGCTAGCGGGGTACAATGAGCAGTTCTTC. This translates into CATSSGLAGYNEQFF.